This T cell receptor beta chain was retrieved from a study of blood T cells in healthy people across ages. Study results and caveats: A greater number of naive CD4+ cells and higher diversity distinguished long-lived donors from aged donors.

Then a second PCR, running about 6 to 12 cycles, was carried out with a sample-barcoded 5' primer and a J-beta primer mix. TCRdb re-analysed the 5' RACE reads in MiXCR, keeping a single row per CDR3 protein. The top ten clones hold approximately 10% of a sample with some 890,000 distinct CDR3 sequences, under 35% of them seen once. CDR3 length: 13 residues. Germline values: CDR1 SGHRS, CDR2 YFSETQ. Germline trimming cut 5 bases from V and 5 bases from J; bases unmatched to any gene: 0. Worth noting for this clonotype: The antigen is undetermined.

The same sample was also used in a study of T cells of mothers and their children.

This TCR was sampled from a woman aged 40 to 50 in good health. This chain uses TRBV5-1 with TRBJ2-2; 10 nucleotides match TRBD1. The sample comprised blood. CDR3 nucleotides: TGCGCCAGCAGGGGACAGGGGACCGGGGAGCTGTTTTTT. Translated: CASRGQGTGELFF.